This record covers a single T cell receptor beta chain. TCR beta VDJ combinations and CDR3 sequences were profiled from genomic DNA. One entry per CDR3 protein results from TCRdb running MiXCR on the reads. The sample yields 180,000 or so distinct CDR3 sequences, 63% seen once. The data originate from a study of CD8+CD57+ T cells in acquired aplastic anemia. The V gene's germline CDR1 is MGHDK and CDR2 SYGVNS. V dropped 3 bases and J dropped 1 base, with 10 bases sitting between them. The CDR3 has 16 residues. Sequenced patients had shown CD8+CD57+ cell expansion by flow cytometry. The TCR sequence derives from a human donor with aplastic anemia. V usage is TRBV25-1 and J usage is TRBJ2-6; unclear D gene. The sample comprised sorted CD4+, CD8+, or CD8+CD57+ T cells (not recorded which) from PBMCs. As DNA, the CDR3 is TGTGCCAGCAGTGATAGGGCCCCTTCTGGGGCCAACGTCCTGACTTTC. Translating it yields CASSDRAPSGANVLTF.